This T cell receptor beta chain was retrieved from a study of graft-versus-host responses after intestinal transplantation. Assay: immunoSEQ multiplex PCR; the TCRdb copy retains only in-frame clones and omits some. The profile shows roughly 14,000 clones, under 40% of them singletons. Each mixed lymphocyte reaction held 200,000 CFSE-labeled responders and 200,000 irradiated violet-dye-labeled stimulators. Germline V gene lookup returns CDR1 LNHDA and CDR2 SQIVND (reference sequence). Trimming removed 9 bases from V and 1 base from J, with 16 bases in between. The CDR3 has 15 amino acids. V gene TRBV19 combines with J gene TRBJ1-5, with D possibly being TRBD1 (5 bases). The receptor comes from a human patient who received an intestinal transplant. The sequencing used alloreactive CD8+ T cells from a mixed lymphocyte reaction culture, collected before intestinal transplant. The subset is: CFSE-low proliferating T cells sorted from roughly 6-day pre-transplant mixed lymphocyte reaction (GvH or HvG direction). The CDR3 region is CASNGVGVSNQPQHF. The CDR3 DNA is TGTGCCAGCAATGGGGTGGGGGTGAGCAATCAGCCCCAGCATTTT.